The source of this T cell receptor (beta chain) is a study of beta chain features in type 1 diabetes. General observations from the study: For cells with high TCR expression, cDNA sequencing could yield over-representation. TCRB CDR3 length was moderately but significantly reduced in all four CD4+ subsets of Type 1 diabetes patients. VDJ junctions sequenced from type 1 diabetes patients showed fewer insertions and more deletions.

Every bit of the isolated RNA underwent reverse transcription, so sequencing read expressed TCRB transcripts. Assay: immunoSEQ multiplex PCR; the TCRdb copy retains only in-frame clones and omits some. The repertoire holds more than 300,000 clones, with around 9.6% as singletons. Deletions cut 6 bases from V and 0 bases from J, with 14 bases between. Germline loops: CDR1 MNHEY, CDR2 SVGAGI. CDR3 length: 15 amino acids. There are a few counts of this clone. No antigen is known for it. CD45RO/CCR7/CD25/CD127/CD95/CD27 staining was used to isolate CD4+ naive, central memory, regulatory and stem cell-like memory cells by sorting. Sorted cells reached over 95% purity in every population.

The chain links TRBV6-5 to TRBJ1-1; tentative D call: TRBD1 (6 bases). The specimen was central memory CD4+ T cells from blood. The TCR was taken from a man aged 25-45 years with type 1 diabetes. The CDR3 nucleotides read TGTGCCAGCAGCCTGGGGGCAAGGATGAACACTGAAGCTTTCTTT. This gives the protein CASSLGARMNTEAFF.